This entry describes one T cell receptor (beta chain). These data originate in a study of blood T cell repertoires in COVID-19. In the study overall: Acute-phase and convalescent COVID-19 samples originated in the United States, Italy and Spain. The cDNA or gDNA used as material had been derived from T cells, B-cell-depleted T cells, or PBMCs.

Study processing details: Researchers report that nucleated cell counts were estimated from reference gene primer amplification. The assay was immunoSEQ multiplex PCR, and TCRdb's table has in-frame clones only and misses some. V, J and clone size are those of that table, while D and trimming were read from the DNA. The table shows about 210,000 clones, with approximately 78% occurring only once. This CDR3 is 13 amino acids long. J gave up 7 bases and V 10 bases, and 6 bases lay outside the gene matches. Germline CDR1 ENHRY, CDR2 SYGVKD. The receptor comes from a woman in her forties with acute or convalescent COVID-19. The chain couples TRBV10-3 to TRBJ1-6, with 8 bases aligning to TRBD1. The sequencing sample was made of peripheral blood. The CDR3 region has the DNA TGTGCCACCGGACAGGGAAGGAATTCACCCCTCCACTTT. As protein: CATGQGRNSPLHF.